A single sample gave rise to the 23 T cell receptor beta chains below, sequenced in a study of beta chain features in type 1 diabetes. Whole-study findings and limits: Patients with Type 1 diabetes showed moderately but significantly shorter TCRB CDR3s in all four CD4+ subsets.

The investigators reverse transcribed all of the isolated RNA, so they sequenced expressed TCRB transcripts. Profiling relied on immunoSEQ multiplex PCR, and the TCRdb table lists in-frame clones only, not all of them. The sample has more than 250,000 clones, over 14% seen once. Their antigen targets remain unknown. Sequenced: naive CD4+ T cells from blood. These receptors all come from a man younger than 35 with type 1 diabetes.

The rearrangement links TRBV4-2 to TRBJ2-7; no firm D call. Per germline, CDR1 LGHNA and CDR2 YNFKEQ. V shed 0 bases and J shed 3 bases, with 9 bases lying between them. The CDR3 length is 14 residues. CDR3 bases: TGTGCCAGCAGCCAAGAATTCACAAGCTACGAGCAGTACTTC. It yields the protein CASSQEFTSYEQYF.

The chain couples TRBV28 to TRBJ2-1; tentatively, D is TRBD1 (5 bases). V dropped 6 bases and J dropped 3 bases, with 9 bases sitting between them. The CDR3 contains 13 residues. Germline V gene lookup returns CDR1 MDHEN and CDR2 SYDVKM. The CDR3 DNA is TGTGCCAGCAGCCAAGACAGCTACAATGAGCAGTTCTTC. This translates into CASSQDSYNEQFF.

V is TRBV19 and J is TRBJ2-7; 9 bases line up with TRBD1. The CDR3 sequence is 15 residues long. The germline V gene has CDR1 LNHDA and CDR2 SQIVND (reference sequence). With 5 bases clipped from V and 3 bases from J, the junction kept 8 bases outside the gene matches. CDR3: CASSSGTGQFYEQYF. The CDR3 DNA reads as TGTGCCAGTAGTTCCGGGACAGGGCAATTCTACGAGCAGTACTTC.

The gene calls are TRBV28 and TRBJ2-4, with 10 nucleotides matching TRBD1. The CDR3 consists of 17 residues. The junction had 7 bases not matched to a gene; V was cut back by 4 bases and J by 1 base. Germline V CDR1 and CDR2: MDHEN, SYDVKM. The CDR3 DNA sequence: TGTGCCAGCAGTTCCCTGACAGGGGGCTCGGCCAAAAACATTCAGTACTTC. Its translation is CASSSLTGGSAKNIQYF.

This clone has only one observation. CDR3 in amino acids: CASSPRTTGTEAFF. The DNA of the CDR3 is TGCGCCAGCAGCCCTAGAACCACGGGGACTGAAGCTTTCTTT. This sequence joins TRBV4-1 and TRBJ1-1; D gene unclear. Germline V gives CDR1 MGHRA, CDR2 YSYEKL. The length of the CDR3 is 14 residues. Trimming took 4 bases from V and 5 from J, leaving 14 bases between them.

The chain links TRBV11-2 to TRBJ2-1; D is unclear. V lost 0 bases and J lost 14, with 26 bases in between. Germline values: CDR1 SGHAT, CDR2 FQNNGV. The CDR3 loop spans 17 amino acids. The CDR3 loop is CASSLDFPLDYRLREFF. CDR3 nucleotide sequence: TGTGCCAGCAGCTTAGATTTCCCGCTAGATTATCGACTCCGGGAGTTCTTC.

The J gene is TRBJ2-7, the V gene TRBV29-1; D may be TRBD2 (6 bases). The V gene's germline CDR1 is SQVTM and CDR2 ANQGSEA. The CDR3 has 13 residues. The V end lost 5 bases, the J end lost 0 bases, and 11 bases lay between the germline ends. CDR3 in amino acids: CSVMAGSSYEQYF. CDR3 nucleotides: TGCAGCGTTATGGCGGGGAGCTCCTACGAGCAGTACTTC.

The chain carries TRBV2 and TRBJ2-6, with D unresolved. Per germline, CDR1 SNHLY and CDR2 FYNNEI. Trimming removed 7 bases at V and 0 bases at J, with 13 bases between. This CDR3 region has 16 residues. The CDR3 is CASKYTFFSGANVLTF. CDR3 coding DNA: TGTGCCAGCAAGTACACATTCTTCTCTGGGGCCAACGTCCTGACTTTC.

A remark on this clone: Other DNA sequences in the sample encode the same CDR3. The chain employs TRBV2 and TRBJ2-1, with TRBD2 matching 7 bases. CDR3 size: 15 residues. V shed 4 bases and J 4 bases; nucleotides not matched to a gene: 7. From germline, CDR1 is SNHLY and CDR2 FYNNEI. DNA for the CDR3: TGTGCCAGCAGTGTTTTAGCGGGCCCTTACAATGAGCAGTTCTTC. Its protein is CASSVLAGPYNEQFF.

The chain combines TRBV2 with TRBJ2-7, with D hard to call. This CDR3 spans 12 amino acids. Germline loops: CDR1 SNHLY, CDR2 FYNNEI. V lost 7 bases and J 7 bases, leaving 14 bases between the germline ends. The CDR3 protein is CASNQGFGEQYF. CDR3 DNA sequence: TGTGCCAGCAATCAAGGATTCGGGGAGCAGTACTTC.

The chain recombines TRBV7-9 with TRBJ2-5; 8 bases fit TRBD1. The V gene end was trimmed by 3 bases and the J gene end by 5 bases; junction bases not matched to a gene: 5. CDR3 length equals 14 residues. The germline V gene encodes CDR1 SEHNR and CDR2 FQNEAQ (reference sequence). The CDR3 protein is CASSFQGADETQYF. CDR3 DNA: TGTGCCAGCAGCTTTCAGGGGGCGGATGAGACCCAGTACTTC.

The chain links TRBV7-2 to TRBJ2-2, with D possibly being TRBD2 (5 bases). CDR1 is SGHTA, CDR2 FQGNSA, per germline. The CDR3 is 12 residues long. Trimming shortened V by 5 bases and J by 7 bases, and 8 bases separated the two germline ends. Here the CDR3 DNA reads TGTGCCAGCAGCCCCCGGGGCGGGGAGCTGTTTTTT. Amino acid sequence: CASSPRGGELFF.

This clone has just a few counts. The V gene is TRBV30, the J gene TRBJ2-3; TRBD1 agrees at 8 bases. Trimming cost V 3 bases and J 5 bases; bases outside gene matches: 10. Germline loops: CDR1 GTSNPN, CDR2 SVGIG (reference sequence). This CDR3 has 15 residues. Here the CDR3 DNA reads TGTGCCTGGAGATTACCAGGGGGCGTGGGAGATACGCAGTATTTT. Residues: CAWRLPGGVGDTQYF.

In DNA form, the CDR3 reads TGTGCCATCAGCGGGGGGCGGTACGAGCAGTACTTC. Translation gives CAISGGRYEQYF. The chain is built from TRBV10-3 and TRBJ2-7, with D perhaps matching TRBD2 (7 bases). CDR3 length equals 12 residues. CDR1 is ENHRY, CDR2 SYGVKD, per germline. V was trimmed by 6 bases and J by 4 bases, leaving 10 bases between them.

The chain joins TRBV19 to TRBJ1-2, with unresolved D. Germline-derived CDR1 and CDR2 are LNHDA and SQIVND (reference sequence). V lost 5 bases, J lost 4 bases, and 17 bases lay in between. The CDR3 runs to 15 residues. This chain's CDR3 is CASSLSGRRRYGYTF. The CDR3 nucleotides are TGTGCCAGTAGTTTATCAGGTCGAAGACGCTATGGCTACACCTTC.

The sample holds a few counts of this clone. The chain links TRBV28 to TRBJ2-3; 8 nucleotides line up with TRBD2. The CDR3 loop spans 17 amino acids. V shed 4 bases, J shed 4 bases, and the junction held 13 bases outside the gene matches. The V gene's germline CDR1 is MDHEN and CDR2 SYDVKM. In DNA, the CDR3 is TGTGCCAGCAGTTCCCCAGCGGGGGCGCATAGGGCAGATACGCAGTATTTT. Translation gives CASSSPAGAHRADTQYF. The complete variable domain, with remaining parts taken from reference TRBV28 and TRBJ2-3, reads DVKVTQSSRYLVKRTGEKVFLECVQDMDHENMFWYRQDPGLGLRLIYFSYDVKMKEKGDIPEGYSVSREKKERFSLILESASTNQTSMYLCASSSPAGAHRADTQYFGPGTRLTVL.

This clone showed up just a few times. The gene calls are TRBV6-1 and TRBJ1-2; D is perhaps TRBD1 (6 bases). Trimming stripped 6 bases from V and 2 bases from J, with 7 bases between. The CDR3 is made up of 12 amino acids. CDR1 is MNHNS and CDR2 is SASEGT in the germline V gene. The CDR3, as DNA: TGTGCCAGCAGCACAGGGAACTATGGCTACACCTTC. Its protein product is CASSTGNYGYTF.

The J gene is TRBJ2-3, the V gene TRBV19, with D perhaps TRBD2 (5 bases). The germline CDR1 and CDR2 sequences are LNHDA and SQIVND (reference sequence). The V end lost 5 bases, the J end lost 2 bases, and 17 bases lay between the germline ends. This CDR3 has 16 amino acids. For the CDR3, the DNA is TGTGCCAGTAGTGGCGGGCCCATCGGGGTCACAGATACGCAGTATTTT. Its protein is CASSGGPIGVTDTQYF.

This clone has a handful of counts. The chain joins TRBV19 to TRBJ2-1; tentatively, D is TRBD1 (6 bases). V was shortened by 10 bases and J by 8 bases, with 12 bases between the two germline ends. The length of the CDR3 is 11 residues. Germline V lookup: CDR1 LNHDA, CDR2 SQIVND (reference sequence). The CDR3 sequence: CATNPGDEQFF. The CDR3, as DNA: TGTGCCACTAACCCAGGGGATGAGCAGTTCTTC.

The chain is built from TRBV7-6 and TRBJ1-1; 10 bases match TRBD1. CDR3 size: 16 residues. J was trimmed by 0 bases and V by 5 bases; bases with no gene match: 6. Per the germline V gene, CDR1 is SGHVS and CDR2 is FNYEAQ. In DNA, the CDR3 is TGTGCCAGCAGCCGATGGACAGGGGGAATGAACACTGAAGCTTTCTTT. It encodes CASSRWTGGMNTEAFF. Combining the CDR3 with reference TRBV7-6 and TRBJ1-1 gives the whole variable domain GAGVSQSPRYKVTKRGQDVALRCDPISGHVSLYWYRQALGQGPEFLTYFNYEAQQDKSGLPNDRFSAERPEGSISTLTIQRTEQRDSAMYRCASSRWTGGMNTEAFFGQGTRLTVV.

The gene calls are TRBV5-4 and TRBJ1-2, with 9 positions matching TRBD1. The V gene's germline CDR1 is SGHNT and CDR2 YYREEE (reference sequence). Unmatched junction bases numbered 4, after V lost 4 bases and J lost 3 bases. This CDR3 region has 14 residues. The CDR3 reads CASSTRTGDYGYTF. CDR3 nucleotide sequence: TGTGCCAGCAGCACACGGACAGGGGACTATGGCTACACCTTC.

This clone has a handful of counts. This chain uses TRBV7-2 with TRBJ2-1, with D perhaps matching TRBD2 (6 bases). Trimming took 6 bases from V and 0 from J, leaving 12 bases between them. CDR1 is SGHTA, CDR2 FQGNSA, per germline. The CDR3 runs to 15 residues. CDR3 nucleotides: TGTGCCAGCAGACTCCGGGGGAGCTCCTACAATGAGCAGTTCTTC. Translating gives CASRLRGSSYNEQFF.

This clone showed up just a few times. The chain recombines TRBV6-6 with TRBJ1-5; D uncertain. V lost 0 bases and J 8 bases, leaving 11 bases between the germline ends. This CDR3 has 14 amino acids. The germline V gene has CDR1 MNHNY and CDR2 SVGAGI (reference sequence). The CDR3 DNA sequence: TGTGCCAGCAGTTACTCGGATGGGCGAAAGCCCCAGCATTTT. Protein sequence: CASSYSDGRKPQHF.